The 21 T cell receptor beta chains reported below all come from one sample, sequenced in a study of T cells in Graves' hyperthyroidism and ophthalmopathy. TCR beta CDR3 sequences were amplified from RNA transcripts. The HTBI primer set was used in a first-round RT-PCR of the TCR CDR3. TCRdb analysed the multiplex PCR reads with MiXCR anew, one entry per CDR3 protein. The table shows approximately 630,000 distinct CDR3 sequences, with around 15% occurring only once. Material: blood. The source of these receptors is a woman in her twenties or thirties with Graves' hyperthyroidism.

The chain has TRBV28 and TRBJ1-5, with D perhaps TRBD1 (5 bases). CDR3 length: 17 amino acids. V shed 6 bases and J shed 0 bases, with 18 bases lying between them. Looked up from germline, CDR1 is MDHEN and CDR2 is SYDVKM. This CDR3 is CASSLIPGVFSNQPQHF. The CDR3 bases are TGTGCCAGCAGCCTGATCCCGGGGGTCTTTAGCAATCAGCCCCAGCATTTT.

This clonotype appeared many times. The rearrangement uses TRBV7-2 and TRBJ2-5; the D gene could be TRBD1 or TRBD2 (7 bases each). Germline V gene sequence: CDR1 SGHTA, CDR2 FQGNSA. CDR3 length: 15 amino acids. V lost 4 bases, J lost 2 bases, and 14 bases lay in between. CDR3: CASSSVQGGQETQYF. The CDR3 DNA reads TGTGCCAGCAGCTCAGTTCAGGGGGGGCAAGAGACCCAGTACTTC.

This clonotype was counted many times. The chain uses TRBV29-1 and TRBJ1-1; 7 nucleotides line up with TRBD1. Trimming took 7 bases from V and 1 from J; bases not matched to a gene: 12. Germline lookup yields CDR1 SQVTM and CDR2 ANQGSEA. The CDR3 totals 15 residues. The CDR3 DNA follows: TGCAGCGCCGCCGGTGGATACAGGGGGAACACTGAAGCTTTCTTT. Translation: CSAAGGYRGNTEAFF.

The chain joins TRBV19 to TRBJ2-1; D is possibly TRBD1 (6 bases). The V end was cut by 0 bases, the J end by 4 bases, with 10 bases between. The germline V gene encodes CDR1 LNHDA and CDR2 SQIVND (reference sequence). The CDR3 sequence is 15 residues long. The CDR3 DNA sequence: TGTGCCAGTAGTATAGAGGGGGCGCGATACAATGAGCAGTTCTTC. Residues: CASSIEGARYNEQFF.

Ten or more counts support this clonotype. The chain couples TRBV2 to TRBJ1-1; D may be TRBD1 (6 bases). This CDR3 is 14 amino acids long. Trimming removed 6 bases from V and 1 base from J, with 12 bases in between. Germline V lookup: CDR1 SNHLY, CDR2 FYNNEI. DNA for the CDR3: TGTGCCAGCAGCCAGACAGGATCGAACACTGAAGCTTTCTTT. Residues: CASSQTGSNTEAFF.

A note on this clonotype: The missing conserved phenylalanine or tryptophan at the end of this CDR3 makes a read error likely. This rearrangement joins TRBV10-3 to TRBJ1-1; D gene unclear. With 3 bases removed from V and 1 base from J, the gap between germline ends came to 12 bases. This CDR3 is 15 amino acids long. Germline CDR1 reads ENHRY; CDR2 reads SYGVKD. The CDR3 region is CAISDAGDTNTEAFL. In DNA, the CDR3 is TGTGCCATCAGTGACGCTGGAGACACGAACACTGAAGCTTTCCTT.

This clonotype was found a few times. The chain uses TRBV29-1 and TRBJ2-7; 9 nucleotides line up with TRBD2. CDR3 length: 15 amino acids. Germline assignment: CDR1 SQVTM and CDR2 ANQGSEA. V dropped 6 bases and J dropped 4; count of bases not matched to a gene: 13. The CDR3 DNA sequence: TGCAGCGTAGTAAACCCTAGCGGGGAGGGATACGAGCAGTACTTC. Its translation: CSVVNPSGEGYEQYF.

This clonotype was detected only a few times. The rearrangement links TRBV10-1 to TRBJ2-2; 7 positions agree with TRBD1. The ends lost 5 bases at V and 7 bases at J; junction bases unmatched: 10. The CDR3 has 15 residues. CDR1 and CDR2 from the germline V gene are WNHNN and SYGVQD (reference sequence). The CDR3, as DNA: TGCGCCAGCAGTCCTAGTACAGGGGTGAACGGGGAGCTGTTTTTT. It codes for CASSPSTGVNGELFF.

The J gene is TRBJ1-2, the V gene TRBV20-1, with 9 bases fitting TRBD1. Germline values: CDR1 DFQATT, CDR2 SNEGSKA (reference sequence). V gave up 6 bases and J gave up 8 bases; unmatched junction bases: 7. There are 12 residues in the CDR3. The chain's CDR3 is CSAAGTGRGYTF. DNA of the CDR3: TGCAGTGCCGCCGGGACAGGGAGGGGCTACACCTTC.

The rearrangement links TRBV7-2 to TRBJ2-3, with a weak D call TRBD2 (5 bases). Deletions cut 8 bases from V and 0 bases from J, with 15 bases between. Germline V gives CDR1 SGHTA, CDR2 FQGNSA. CDR3 size: 15 residues. For the CDR3, the DNA is TGTGCCAGCGATTCGGGGTCTGCTAGCACAGATACGCAGTATTTT. Residues: CASDSGSASTDTQYF.

The rearrangement joins TRBV4-3 to TRBJ2-4; 9 bases agree with TRBD2. Germline loops: CDR1 LGHNA, CDR2 YSLEER. This CDR3 is 14 amino acids long. Germline trimming cut 2 bases from V and 5 bases from J; bases unmatched to any gene: 1. The chain's CDR3 is CASSQLAGENIQYF. In DNA, the CDR3 is TGCGCCAGCAGCCAATTAGCGGGAGAAAACATTCAGTACTTC.

The V call is TRBV11-2, the J call TRBJ2-2; 7 bases align to TRBD2. Trimming removed 2 bases from V and 4 bases from J; junction bases left unmatched: 13. CDR3 length equals 18 residues. Germline loops: CDR1 SGHAT, CDR2 FQNNGV. This chain's CDR3 is CASSLHSIGLGGTGELFF. CDR3 nucleotide sequence: TGTGCCAGCAGCTTACATAGTATCGGACTAGGTGGCACCGGGGAGCTGTTTTTT.

This clonotype came up many times. This sequence joins TRBV3-1 and TRBJ2-3; no definite D call. CDR3 length: 13 amino acids. The ends were cut back, 0 bases at V and 3 bases at J, with 4 bases in the middle. The V gene's germline CDR1 is LGHDT and CDR2 YNNKEL (reference sequence). The CDR3 DNA sequence: TGTGCCAGCAGCCAAGATAAGACAGATACGCAGTATTTT. Translated, it gives CASSQDKTDTQYF.

The genes are TRBV20-1 and TRBJ2-7; 9 nucleotides agree with TRBD2. Looked up from germline, CDR1 is DFQATT and CDR2 is SNEGSKA (reference sequence). After removal of 4 bases from V and 0 bases from J, the junction contained 4 bases not matched to a gene. The CDR3 length is 14 residues. CDR3 sequence: CSAIPSGNSYEQYF. The DNA for the CDR3 is TGCAGTGCTATACCTAGCGGGAACTCCTACGAGCAGTACTTC.

This clonotype was observed many times. CDR3 nucleotides: TGTGCCAGCAGCCAAGTTGGGCAAACAGATACGCAGTATTTT. It yields the protein CASSQVGQTDTQYF. J is TRBJ2-3 and V is TRBV3-1; D gene uncertain. V was trimmed by 1 base and J by 3 bases, leaving 8 bases between them. Germline CDR1 is LGHDT and CDR2 is YNNKEL (reference sequence). The CDR3 has 14 amino acids.

This clonotype was seen at least ten times. V is TRBV29-1 and J is TRBJ2-2; the D gene is possibly TRBD2 (6 bases). Germline V gene data show CDR1 as SQVTM and CDR2 as ANQGSEA. V lost 4 bases and J lost 3, with 12 bases in between. The CDR3 runs to 14 residues. This CDR3 is CSVAHSGYTGELFF. CDR3 DNA: TGCAGCGTTGCCCATAGCGGATACACCGGGGAGCTGTTTTTT.

This clonotype was seen a handful of times. The junction departs from germline at one end; a sequencing error may be responsible. The chain combines TRBV5-1 with TRBJ1-1; tentative D call: TRBD1 (5 bases). Germline V lookup: CDR1 SGHRS, CDR2 YFSETQ. This CDR3 spans 14 amino acids. The CDR3 sequence is CASRLTWGDTEASF. CDR3 nucleotide sequence: TGCGCCAGCAGGCTTACGTGGGGCGACACTGAAGCTTCCTTT.

This clonotype was detected many times. The chain recombines TRBV28 with TRBJ2-5, with 9 bases fitting TRBD2. This CDR3 region has 14 residues. J lost 5 bases, V lost 3 bases, and 4 bases had no gene match. Germline values: CDR1 MDHEN, CDR2 SYDVKM. This CDR3 reads CASSLREGYETQYF. CDR3 bases: TGTGCCAGCAGTTTGCGGGAGGGCTATGAGACCCAGTACTTC.

This clonotype was seen a few times. This chain links TRBV30 with TRBJ1-5; weak D call: TRBD1 (6 bases). Germline-derived CDR1 and CDR2 are GTSNPN and SVGIG (reference sequence). Trimming took 2 bases from V and 0 from J, leaving 20 bases between them. The CDR3 consists of 18 residues. The CDR3 nucleotides are TGTGCCTGGAGTCCCGTGGGGGGCAGCCGATTTAGCAATCAGCCCCAGCATTTT. As protein: CAWSPVGGSRFSNQPQHF.

This clonotype was seen ten or more times. The chain has TRBV28 and TRBJ2-3, with TRBD1 identical over 7 bases. Germline loops: CDR1 MDHEN, CDR2 SYDVKM. The CDR3 extends over 16 amino acids. Trimming took 4 bases from V and 1 from J; bases not matched to a gene: 8. The CDR3, as DNA: TGTGCCAGCAGTTCCGCCGGACAGGAAGGCACAGATACGCAGTATTTT. It is translated as CASSSAGQEGTDTQYF.

The sample holds a few counts of this clonotype. V gene TRBV6-2 or TRBV6-3 combines with J gene TRBJ1-2; no clear D gene. This CDR3 comprises 14 residues. Germline V gives CDR1 MNHEY, CDR2 SVGEGT. Trimming took off 2 bases at V and 6 bases at J, with 13 bases between the two ends. The DNA for the CDR3 is TGTGCCAGCAGTTACCGGCTAGAGGATAATGGCTACACCTTC. The encoded protein is CASSYRLEDNGYTF.